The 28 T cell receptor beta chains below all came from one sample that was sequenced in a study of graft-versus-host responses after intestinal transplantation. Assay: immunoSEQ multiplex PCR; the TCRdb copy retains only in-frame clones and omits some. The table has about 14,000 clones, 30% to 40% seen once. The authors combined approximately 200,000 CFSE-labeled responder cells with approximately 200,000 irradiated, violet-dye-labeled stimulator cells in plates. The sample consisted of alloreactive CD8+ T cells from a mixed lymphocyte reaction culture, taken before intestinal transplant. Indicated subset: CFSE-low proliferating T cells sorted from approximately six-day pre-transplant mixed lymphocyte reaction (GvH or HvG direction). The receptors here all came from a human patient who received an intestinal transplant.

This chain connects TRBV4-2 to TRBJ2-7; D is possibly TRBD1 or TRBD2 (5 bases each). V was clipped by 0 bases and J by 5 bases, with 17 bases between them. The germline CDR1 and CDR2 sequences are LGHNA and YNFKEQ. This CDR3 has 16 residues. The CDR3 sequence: CASSQERGGPLDEQYF. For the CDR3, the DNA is TGTGCCAGCAGCCAAGAACGTGGGGGTCCCCTCGACGAGCAGTACTTC.

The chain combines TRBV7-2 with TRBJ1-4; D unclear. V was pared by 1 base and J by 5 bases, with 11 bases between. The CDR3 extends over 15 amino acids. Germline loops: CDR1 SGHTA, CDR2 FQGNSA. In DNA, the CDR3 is TGTGCCAGCAGCTTAGGGCCAGGACGGAATGAAAAACTGTTTTTT. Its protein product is CASSLGPGRNEKLFF.

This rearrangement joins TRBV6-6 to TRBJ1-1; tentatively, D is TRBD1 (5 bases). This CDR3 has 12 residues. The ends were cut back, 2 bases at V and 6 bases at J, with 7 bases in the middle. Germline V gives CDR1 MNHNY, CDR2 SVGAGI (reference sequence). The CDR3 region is CASSYGGSEAFF. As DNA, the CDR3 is TGTGCCAGCAGTTACGGGGGGTCTGAAGCTTTCTTT.

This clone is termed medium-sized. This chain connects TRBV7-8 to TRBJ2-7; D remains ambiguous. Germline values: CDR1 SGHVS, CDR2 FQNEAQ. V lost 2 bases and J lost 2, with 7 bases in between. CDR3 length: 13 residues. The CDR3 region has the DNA TGTGCCAGCAGCTTAAGTCAGCCCTACGAGCAGTACTTC. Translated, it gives CASSLSQPYEQYF. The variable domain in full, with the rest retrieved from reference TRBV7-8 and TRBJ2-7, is GAGVSQSPRYKVAKRGQDVALRCDPISGHVSLFWYQQALGQGPEFLTYFQNEAQLDKSGLPSDRFFAERPEGSVSTLKIQRTQQEDSAVYLCASSLSQPYEQYFGPGTRLTVT.

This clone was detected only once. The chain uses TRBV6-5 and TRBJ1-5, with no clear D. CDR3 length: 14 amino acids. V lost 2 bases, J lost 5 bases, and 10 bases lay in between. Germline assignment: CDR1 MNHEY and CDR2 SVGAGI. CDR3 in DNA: TGTGCCAGCAGTTACGTACGTATCCATCAGCCCCAGCATTTT. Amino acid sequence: CASSYVRIHQPQHF.

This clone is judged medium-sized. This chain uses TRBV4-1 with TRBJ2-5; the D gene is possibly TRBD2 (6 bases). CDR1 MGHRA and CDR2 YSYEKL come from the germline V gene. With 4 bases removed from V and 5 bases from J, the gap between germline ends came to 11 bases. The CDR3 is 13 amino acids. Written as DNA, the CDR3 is TGCGCCAGCAGCCCCCCAGCGGGCGAGACCCAGTACTTC. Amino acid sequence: CASSPPAGETQYF.

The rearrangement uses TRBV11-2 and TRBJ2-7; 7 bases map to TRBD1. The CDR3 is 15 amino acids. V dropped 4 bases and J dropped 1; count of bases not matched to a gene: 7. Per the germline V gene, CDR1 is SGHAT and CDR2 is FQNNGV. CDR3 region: CASSYGTASSYEQYF. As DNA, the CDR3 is TGTGCCAGCAGCTATGGGACAGCGTCATCCTACGAGCAGTACTTC.

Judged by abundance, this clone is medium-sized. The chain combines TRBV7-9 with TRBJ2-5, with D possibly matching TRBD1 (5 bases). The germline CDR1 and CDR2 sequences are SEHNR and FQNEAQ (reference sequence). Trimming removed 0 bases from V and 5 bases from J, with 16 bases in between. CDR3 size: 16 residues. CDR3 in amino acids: CASSLAGSGFDETQYF. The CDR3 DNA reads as TGTGCCAGCAGCTTAGCCGGTTCAGGGTTCGACGAGACCCAGTACTTC.

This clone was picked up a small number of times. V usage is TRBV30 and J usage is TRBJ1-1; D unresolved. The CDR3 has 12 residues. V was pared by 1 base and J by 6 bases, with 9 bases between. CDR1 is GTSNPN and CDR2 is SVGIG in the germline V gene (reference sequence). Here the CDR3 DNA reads TGTGCCTGGAGTGCAAACGAAGCTGAAGCTTTCTTT. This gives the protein CAWSANEAEAFF.

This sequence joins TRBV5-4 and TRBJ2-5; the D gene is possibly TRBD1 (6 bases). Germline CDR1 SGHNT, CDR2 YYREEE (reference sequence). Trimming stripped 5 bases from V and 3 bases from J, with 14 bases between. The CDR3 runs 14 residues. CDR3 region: CASRRLGTKETQYF. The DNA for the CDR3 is TGTGCCAGCAGGCGCTTAGGGACAAAAGAGACCCAGTACTTC.

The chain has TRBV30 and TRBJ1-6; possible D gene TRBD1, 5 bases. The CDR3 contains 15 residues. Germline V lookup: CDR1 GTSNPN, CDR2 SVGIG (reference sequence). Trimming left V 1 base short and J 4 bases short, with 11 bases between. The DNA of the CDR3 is TGTGCCTGGAGTGGTCGGGGGGGGTATAATTCACCCCTCCACTTT. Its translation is CAWSGRGGYNSPLHF.

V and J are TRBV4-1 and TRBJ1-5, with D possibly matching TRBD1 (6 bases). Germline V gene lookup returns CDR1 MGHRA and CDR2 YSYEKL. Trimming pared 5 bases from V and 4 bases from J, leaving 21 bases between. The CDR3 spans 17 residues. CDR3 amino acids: CASSWWPRGAKNQPQHF. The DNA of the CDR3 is TGCGCCAGCAGCTGGTGGCCCAGGGGTGCAAAAAATCAGCCCCAGCATTTT.

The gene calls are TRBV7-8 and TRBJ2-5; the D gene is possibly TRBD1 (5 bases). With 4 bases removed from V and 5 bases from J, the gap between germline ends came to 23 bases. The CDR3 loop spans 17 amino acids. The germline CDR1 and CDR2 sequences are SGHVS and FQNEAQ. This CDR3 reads CASSSGWGARIGETQYF. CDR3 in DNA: TGTGCCAGCAGCTCAGGGTGGGGCGCTCGTATTGGGGAGACCCAGTACTTC.

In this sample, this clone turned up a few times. Here the CDR3 reads CASSAGLPYEQYF. CDR3 nucleotides: TGTGCCAGCAGTGCGGGACTCCCCTACGAGCAGTACTTC. The V and J genes are TRBV2 and TRBJ2-7, with D possibly matching TRBD2 (6 bases). The CDR3 is made up of 13 amino acids. V gave up 4 bases and J gave up 2 bases, with 9 bases separating them. CDR1 SNHLY and CDR2 FYNNEI come from the germline V gene.

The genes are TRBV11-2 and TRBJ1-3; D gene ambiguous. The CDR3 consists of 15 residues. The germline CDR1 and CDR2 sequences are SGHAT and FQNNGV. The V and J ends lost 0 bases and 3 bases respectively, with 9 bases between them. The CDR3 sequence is CASSLDSGSGNTIYF. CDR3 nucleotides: TGTGCCAGCAGCTTAGATAGTGGGAGTGGAAACACCATATATTTT.

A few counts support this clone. CDR3 amino acids: CASREDRDQHYEQYF. In nucleotides, the CDR3 is TGCGCCAGCAGGGAGGACAGGGATCAGCACTACGAGCAGTACTTC. This chain links TRBV5-1 with TRBJ2-7; 8 bases are shared with TRBD1. Germline V gives CDR1 SGHRS, CDR2 YFSETQ. The CDR3 is 15 residues long. Trimming removed 5 bases from V and 3 bases from J; junction bases left unmatched: 10.

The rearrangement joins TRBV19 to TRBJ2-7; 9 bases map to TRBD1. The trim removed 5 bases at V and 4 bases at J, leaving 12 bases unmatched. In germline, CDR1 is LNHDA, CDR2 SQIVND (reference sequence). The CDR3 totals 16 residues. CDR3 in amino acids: CASSPVAGTGFYEQYF. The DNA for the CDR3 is TGTGCCAGTAGTCCCGTAGCCGGGACAGGGTTTTACGAGCAGTACTTC. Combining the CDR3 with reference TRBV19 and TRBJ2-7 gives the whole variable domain DGGITQSPKYLFRKEGQNVTLSCEQNLNHDAMYWYRQDPGQGLRLIYYSQIVNDFQKGDIAEGYSVSREKKESFPLTVTSAQKNPTAFYLCASSPVAGTGFYEQYFGPGTRLTVT.

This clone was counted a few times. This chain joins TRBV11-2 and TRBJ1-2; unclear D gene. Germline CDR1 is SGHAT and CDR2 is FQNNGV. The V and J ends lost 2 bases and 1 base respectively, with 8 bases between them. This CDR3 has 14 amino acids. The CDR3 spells CASSLSVFNYGYTF. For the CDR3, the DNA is TGTGCCAGCAGCTTATCCGTGTTTAACTATGGCTACACCTTC.

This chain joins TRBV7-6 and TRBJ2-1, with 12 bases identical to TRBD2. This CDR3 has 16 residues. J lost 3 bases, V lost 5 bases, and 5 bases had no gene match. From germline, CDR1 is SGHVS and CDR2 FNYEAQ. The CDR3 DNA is TGTGCCAGCAGCCCCCAGGGACTAGCGGGCTACAATGAGCAGTTCTTC. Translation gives CASSPQGLAGYNEQFF.

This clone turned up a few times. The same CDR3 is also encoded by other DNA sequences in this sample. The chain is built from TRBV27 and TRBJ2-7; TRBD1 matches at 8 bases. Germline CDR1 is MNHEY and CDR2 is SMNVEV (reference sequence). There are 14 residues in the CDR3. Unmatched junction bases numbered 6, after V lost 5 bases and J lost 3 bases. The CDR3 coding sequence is TGTGCCAGCAGTCCGGGGACAGGCGGCTACGAGCAGTACTTC. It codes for CASSPGTGGYEQYF.

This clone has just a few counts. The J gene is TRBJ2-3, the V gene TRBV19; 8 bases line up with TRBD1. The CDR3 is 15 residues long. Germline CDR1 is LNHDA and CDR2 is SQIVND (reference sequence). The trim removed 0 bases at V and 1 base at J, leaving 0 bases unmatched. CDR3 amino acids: CASSIDRGRTDTQYF. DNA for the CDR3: TGTGCCAGTAGTATAGACAGGGGGCGCACAGATACGCAGTATTTT.

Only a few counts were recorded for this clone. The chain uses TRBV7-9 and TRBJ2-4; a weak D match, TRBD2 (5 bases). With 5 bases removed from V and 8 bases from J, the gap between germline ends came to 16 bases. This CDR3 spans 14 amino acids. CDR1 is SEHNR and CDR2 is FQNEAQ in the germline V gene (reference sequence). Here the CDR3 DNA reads TGTGCCAGCAGCCCCAGAGTAGGGAGCGACATTCAGTACTTC. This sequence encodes CASSPRVGSDIQYF.

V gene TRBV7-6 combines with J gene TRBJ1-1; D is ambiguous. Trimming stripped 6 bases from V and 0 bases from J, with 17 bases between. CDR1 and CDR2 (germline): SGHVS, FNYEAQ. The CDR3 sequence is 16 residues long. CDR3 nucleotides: TGTGCCAGCAGTAACGACAAGAAAAACATGAACACTGAAGCTTTCTTT. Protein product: CASSNDKKNMNTEAFF.

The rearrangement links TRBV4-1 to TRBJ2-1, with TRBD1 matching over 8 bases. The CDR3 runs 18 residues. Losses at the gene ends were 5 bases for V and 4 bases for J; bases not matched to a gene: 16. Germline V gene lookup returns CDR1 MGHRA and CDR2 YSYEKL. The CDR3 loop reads CASSGPGQVVRDYNEQFF. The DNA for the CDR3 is TGCGCCAGCAGCGGACCGGGACAGGTGGTTAGGGATTACAATGAGCAGTTCTTC.

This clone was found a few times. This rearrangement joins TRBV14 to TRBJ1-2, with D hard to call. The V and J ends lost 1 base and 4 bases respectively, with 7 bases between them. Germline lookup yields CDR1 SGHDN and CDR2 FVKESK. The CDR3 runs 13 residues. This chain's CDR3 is CASSQAAAYGYTF. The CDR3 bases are TGTGCCAGCAGCCAAGCGGCTGCCTATGGCTACACCTTC.

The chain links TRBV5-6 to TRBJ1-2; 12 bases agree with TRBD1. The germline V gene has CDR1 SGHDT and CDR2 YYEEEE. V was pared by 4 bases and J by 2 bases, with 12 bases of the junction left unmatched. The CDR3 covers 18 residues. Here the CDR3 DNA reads TGTGCCAGCAGCGGGGCTCGGGACAGGGGGCGTAGAAACTATGGCTACACCTTC. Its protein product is CASSGARDRGRRNYGYTF.

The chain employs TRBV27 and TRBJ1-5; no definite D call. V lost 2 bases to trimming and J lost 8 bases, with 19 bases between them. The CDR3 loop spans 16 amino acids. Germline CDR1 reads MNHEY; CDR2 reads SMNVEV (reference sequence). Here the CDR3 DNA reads TGTGCCAGCAGTTTAAACGGTGCGGCCCTCGGGGAGCCCCAGCATTTT. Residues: CASSLNGAALGEPQHF.

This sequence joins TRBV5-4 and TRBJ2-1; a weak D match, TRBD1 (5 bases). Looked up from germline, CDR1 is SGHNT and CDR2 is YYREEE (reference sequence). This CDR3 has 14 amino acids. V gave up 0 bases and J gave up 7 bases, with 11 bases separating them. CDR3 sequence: CASSLGGLLNEQFF. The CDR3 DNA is TGTGCCAGCAGCTTGGGGGGCCTCCTGAATGAGCAGTTCTTC.